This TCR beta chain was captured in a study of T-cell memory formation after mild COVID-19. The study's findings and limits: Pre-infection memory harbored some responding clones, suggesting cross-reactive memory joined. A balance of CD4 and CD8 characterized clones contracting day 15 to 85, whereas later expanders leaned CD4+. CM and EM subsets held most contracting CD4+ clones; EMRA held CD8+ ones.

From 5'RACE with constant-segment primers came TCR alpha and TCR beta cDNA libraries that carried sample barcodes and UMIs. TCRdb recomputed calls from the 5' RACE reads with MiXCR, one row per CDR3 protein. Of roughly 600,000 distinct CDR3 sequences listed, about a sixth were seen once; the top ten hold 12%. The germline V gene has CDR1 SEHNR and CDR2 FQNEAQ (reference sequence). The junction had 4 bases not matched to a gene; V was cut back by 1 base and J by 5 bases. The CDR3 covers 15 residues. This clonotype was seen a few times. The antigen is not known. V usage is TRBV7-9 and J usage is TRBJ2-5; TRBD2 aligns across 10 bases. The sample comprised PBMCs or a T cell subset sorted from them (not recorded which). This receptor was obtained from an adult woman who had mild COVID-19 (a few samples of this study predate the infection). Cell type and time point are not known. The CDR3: CASSLGSGRTETQYF. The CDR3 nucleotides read TGTGCCAGCAGCTTAGGTAGCGGGAGGACGGAGACCCAGTACTTC.